The 16 T cell receptor beta chains below come from one sample, sequenced in a study of T cell responses to AZD1222 COVID-19 vaccine. The table came from immunoSEQ multiplex PCR; TCRdb's copy has only in-frame clones and leaves some out. The sample includes 90,000 to 110,000 clones, more than 75% of them seen just once. Sequenced material: peripheral blood, taken on day 0 of AZD1222 vaccination. The source is an adult in good health.

The genes are TRBV19 and TRBJ1-5, with 9 bases identical to TRBD1. V shed 5 bases, J shed 0 bases, and the junction held 8 bases outside the gene matches. The germline V gene has CDR1 LNHDA and CDR2 SQIVND (reference sequence). The CDR3 runs to 17 residues. The CDR3 DNA follows: TGTGCCAGTAGTTCTTACGGGACAGGGAGTAGCAATCAGCCCCAGCATTTT. Protein: CASSSYGTGSSNQPQHF.

The V and J genes are TRBV4-1 and TRBJ1-1; 7 positions match TRBD1. The CDR3 spans 15 residues. V lost 0 bases, J lost 6 bases, and 7 bases stayed unmatched. The germline V gene encodes CDR1 MGHRA and CDR2 YSYEKL. The CDR3 nucleotides are TGCGCCAGCAGCCAAGAACAGGGGCGGCGGGCTGAAGCTTTCTTT. It translates to CASSQEQGRRAEAFF.

The rearrangement links TRBV7-2 to TRBJ2-1, with D maybe TRBD2 (5 bases). Trimming took 4 bases from V and 8 from J, leaving 15 bases between them. This CDR3 spans 14 amino acids. Germline CDR1 SGHTA, CDR2 FQGNSA. The CDR3, as DNA: TGTGCCAGCAGCTCCGCGTTAGCGAGGTATGAGCAGTTCTTC. It yields the protein CASSSALARYEQFF.

The V gene is TRBV4-2, the J gene TRBJ1-4; D gene ambiguous. The germline CDR1 and CDR2 sequences are LGHNA and YNFKEQ. The length of the CDR3 is 17 residues. V was clipped by 0 bases and J by 0 bases, with 11 bases between them. The CDR3 spells CASSQDSLFATNEKLFF. CDR3 nucleotides: TGTGCCAGCAGCCAAGATTCTTTATTTGCAACTAATGAAAAACTGTTTTTT.

This clone was detected once. The J gene is TRBJ2-7, the V gene TRBV2; 7 bases agree with TRBD1. J gave up 1 base and V 6 bases, and 3 bases lay outside the gene matches. The CDR3 runs to 13 residues. Germline values: CDR1 SNHLY, CDR2 FYNNEI. The CDR3: CASRDRRSYEQYF. DNA of the CDR3: TGTGCCAGCAGGGACAGGCGATCCTACGAGCAGTACTTC. Filled out from reference TRBV2 and TRBJ2-7, the complete variable domain reads EPEVTQTPSHQVTQMGQEVILRCVPISNHLYFYWYRQILGQKVEFLVSFYNNEISEKSEIFDDQFSVERPDGSNFTLKIRSTKLEDSAMYFCASRDRRSYEQYFGPGTRLTVT.

DNA for the CDR3: TGTGCCAGCTCCCAAGCAGGGCAGGGGAGGGGGAACACTGAAGCTTTCTTT. Amino acid sequence: CASSQAGQGRGNTEAFF. The chain is built from TRBV7-9 and TRBJ1-1, with a weak D call TRBD1 (6 bases). This CDR3 has 17 residues. CDR1 and CDR2 from the germline V gene are SEHNR and FQNEAQ (reference sequence). The ends were cut back, 8 bases at V and 1 base at J, with 23 bases in the middle.

This clone was seen just once. The V and J genes are TRBV10-3 and TRBJ1-1; no firm D call. The V and J ends lost 8 bases and 4 bases respectively, with 14 bases between them. Looked up from germline, CDR1 is ENHRY and CDR2 is SYGVKD. This CDR3 has 13 amino acids. Here the CDR3 DNA reads TGTGCCATCGAAGGCCAGTCGGGCACTGAAGCTTTCTTT. Protein sequence: CAIEGQSGTEAFF.

The rearrangement uses TRBV6-5 and TRBJ1-2, with 9 bases aligning to TRBD1. Germline V gives CDR1 MNHEY, CDR2 SVGAGI. J gave up 6 bases and V 5 bases, and 10 bases lay outside the gene matches. The CDR3 consists of 15 residues. CDR3 nucleotides: TGTGCCAGCAGTAGAGTCGGGACAGGGCATAATGGCTACACCTTC. Its translation is CASSRVGTGHNGYTF.

The chain is built from TRBV29-1 and TRBJ1-1; D perhaps matches TRBD1 (6 bases). The V gene lost 5 bases and the J gene lost 11 bases, with 21 bases spanning the gap. The CDR3 extends over 13 amino acids. From germline, CDR1 is SQVTM and CDR2 ANQGSEA. The CDR3, as DNA: TGCAGCGTTAAAAAAACTCCGGGACAATCGGCTTTCTTT. Protein: CSVKKTPGQSAFF.

V usage is TRBV7-8 and J usage is TRBJ2-3; the D gene is possibly TRBD2 (5 bases). Between the trimmed V and J ends, which lost 3 bases and 1 base, there was a span of 11 bases. The germline CDR1 and CDR2 sequences are SGHVS and FQNEAQ. CDR3 length: 15 amino acids. CDR3 bases: TGTGCCAGCAGCTTCGGGATTTTGGGCACAGATACGCAGTATTTT. This translates into CASSFGILGTDTQYF.

In this sample, this clone turned up a few times. The rearrangement links TRBV2 to TRBJ1-5, with D perhaps matching TRBD1 (5 bases). With 2 bases removed from V and 9 bases from J, the gap between germline ends came to 11 bases. The CDR3 is 13 amino acids. Germline V gene lookup returns CDR1 SNHLY and CDR2 FYNNEI. The CDR3 nucleotides are TGTGCCAGCAGTGAATGGGGGGGTGGGCCCCAGCATTTT. Its translation is CASSEWGGGPQHF.

This clone was observed once. This chain uses TRBV5-4 with TRBJ1-1; 10 bases agree with TRBD1. V lost 4 bases to trimming and J lost 4 bases; unmatched junction nucleotides: 13. Germline V CDR1 and CDR2: SGHNT, YYREEE (reference sequence). This CDR3 contains 17 residues. CDR3 in amino acids: CASSPQTGTGDFTEAFF. For the CDR3, the DNA is TGTGCCAGCAGCCCGCAAACCGGGACAGGGGATTTCACTGAAGCTTTCTTT.

The V gene is TRBV4-3, the J gene TRBJ2-2; 10 positions agree with TRBD1. The germline gives CDR1 LGHNA, CDR2 YSLEER. Trimming removed 0 bases from V and 7 bases from J; junction bases left unmatched: 11. The CDR3 length is 18 residues. CDR3 sequence: CASSQDISDRGLIGELFF. For the CDR3, the DNA is TGCGCCAGCAGCCAAGATATTAGCGACAGGGGGCTTATCGGGGAGCTGTTTTTT.

This clone was seen a handful of times. This sequence joins TRBV9 and TRBJ2-7, with 8 bases matching TRBD1. Per germline, CDR1 SGDLS and CDR2 YYNGEE. With V trimmed by 0 bases and J by 2 bases, 4 bases remained unmatched. The CDR3 runs 15 residues. CDR3 region: CASSVEDRDPYEQYF. The CDR3 region has the DNA TGTGCCAGCAGCGTAGAGGACAGGGACCCCTACGAGCAGTACTTC.

The chain couples TRBV7-9 to TRBJ2-1; D uncertain. V was cut by 0 bases and J by 5 bases, with 5 bases left in between. The CDR3 spans 13 residues. Germline V CDR1 and CDR2: SEHNR, FQNEAQ (reference sequence). CDR3 sequence (DNA): TGTGCCAGCAGCTTAGCTAGGGACAATGAGCAGTTCTTC. Translating it yields CASSLARDNEQFF.

The count of this clone is one. This chain uses TRBV15 with TRBJ1-2; D is unclear. The CDR3 consists of 12 residues. Germline assignment: CDR1 LNHNV and CDR2 YYDKDF (reference sequence). V lost 1 base and J lost 5, with 5 bases in between. CDR3 sequence: CATSRVGYGYTF. As DNA, the CDR3 is TGTGCCACCAGCAGAGTCGGGTATGGCTACACCTTC. Using reference TRBV15 and TRBJ1-2 for the parts outside the CDR3, the full variable domain is DAMVIQNPRYQVTQFGKPVTLSCSQTLNHNVMYWYQQKSSQAPKLLFHYYDKDFNNEADTPDNFQSRRPNTSFCFLDIRSPGLGDTAMYLCATSRVGYGYTFGSGTRLTVV.